The 30 T cell receptor beta chains presented below share a single source sample, sequenced in a study of cytomegalovirus exposure and HLA in healthy donors. The PCR used 60 Vbeta and 13 Jbeta primers. Generated by immunoSEQ multiplex PCR, the TCRdb table keeps only in-frame clones and is missing some. The table includes roughly 90,000 clones, approximately 74% detected once. Input material: PBMCs. The origin of the receptors is a man aged 30 to 45 in good health and CMV-seropositive.

This clone was observed a single time. The rearrangement uses TRBV4-1 and TRBJ1-2, with 7 nucleotides matching TRBD1. Germline V gene sequence: CDR1 MGHRA, CDR2 YSYEKL. V was clipped by 2 bases and J by 8 bases; unmatched bases: 11. This CDR3 is built from 15 residues. The CDR3 coding sequence is TGCGCCAGCAGCCAAATCCCGGGACAGATAAAAGGCTACACCTTC. This gives the protein CASSQIPGQIKGYTF.

The J gene is TRBJ1-1, the V gene TRBV6-4; D unclear. This CDR3 contains 13 residues. The V gene's germline CDR1 is MRHNA and CDR2 SNTAGT. Trimming removed 3 bases from V and 2 bases from J, with 7 bases in between. The CDR3 protein is CASSEEINTEAFF. The DNA of the CDR3 is TGTGCCAGCAGTGAAGAGATTAACACTGAAGCTTTCTTT.

The V gene is TRBV6-6, the J gene TRBJ1-5, with D perhaps matching TRBD1 (6 bases). Trimming took 7 bases from V and 4 from J, leaving 14 bases between them. CDR1 is MNHNY, CDR2 SVGAGI, per germline (reference sequence). The CDR3 runs 14 residues. The CDR3 reads CASTPTGRNQPQHF. The DNA for the CDR3 is TGTGCCAGCACCCCGACAGGACGGAATCAGCCCCAGCATTTT.

The chain uses TRBV11-2 and TRBJ2-3; possibly TRBD2 for D (5 bases). Germline lookup yields CDR1 SGHAT and CDR2 FQNNGV. Trimming pared 5 bases from V and 0 bases from J, leaving 21 bases between. The CDR3 is 18 amino acids. Here the CDR3 reads CASSLTRRDLQSTDTQYF. DNA of the CDR3: TGTGCCAGCAGCCTGACCCGCCGGGATCTCCAGAGCACAGATACGCAGTATTTT.

The chain links TRBV10-1 to TRBJ1-1, with 8 positions matching TRBD1. This CDR3 is built from 12 residues. With 6 bases clipped from V and 4 bases from J, the junction kept 1 base outside the gene matches. Germline V lookup: CDR1 WNHNN, CDR2 SYGVQD (reference sequence). CDR3 amino acids: CASSTGGTEAFF. The CDR3 bases are TGCGCCAGCAGCACAGGGGGCACTGAAGCTTTCTTT.

This clone was counted once. At one of its ends the junction is not consistent with the germline gene, which may arise from a read error. This chain links TRBV9 with TRBJ2-2; no firm D call. This CDR3 comprises 13 residues. Germline V gives CDR1 SGDLS, CDR2 YYNGEE. In DNA, the CDR3 is TGTGCTAGCAGCGCCACGAACACCGGGGAGCTGTTTTTT. Translating gives CASSATNTGELFF.

The J gene is TRBJ2-5, the V gene TRBV5-1; 11 positions agree with TRBD2. The V gene end was trimmed by 5 bases and the J gene end by 2 bases; junction bases not matched to a gene: 5. Germline loops: CDR1 SGHRS, CDR2 YFSETQ. This CDR3 is built from 15 residues. The CDR3: CASRFSGGVQETQYF. The CDR3 DNA is TGCGCCAGCAGGTTTAGCGGGGGGGTACAAGAGACCCAGTACTTC.

V is TRBV6-5 and J is TRBJ2-1; TRBD1 matches 8 bases. This CDR3 is 14 amino acids long. J lost 10 bases, V lost 4 bases, and 9 bases had no gene match. Germline V CDR1 and CDR2: MNHEY, SVGAGI. The CDR3 here is CASSLTQGAREQFF. The CDR3 coding sequence is TGTGCCAGCAGTTTAACTCAGGGGGCGCGGGAGCAGTTCTTC.

The gene calls are TRBV25-1 and TRBJ1-1; D is ambiguous. This CDR3 spans 14 amino acids. Germline V gene sequence: CDR1 MGHDK, CDR2 SYGVNS. V lost 4 bases to trimming and J lost 4 bases, with 13 bases between them. The CDR3 DNA follows: TGTGCCAGCAGTGGCGGTGGGAGGACCACTGAAGCTTTCTTT. The encoded protein is CASSGGGRTTEAFF.

This clone appeared once. This sequence joins TRBV5-8 and TRBJ2-1; 8 bases are shared with TRBD2. The CDR3 length is 16 residues. The junction had 12 bases not matched to a gene; V was cut back by 3 bases and J by 7 bases. CDR1 and CDR2 (germline): SGHTS, YDEGEE. The CDR3 DNA reads TGTGCCAGCAGCTCACTCACTAGCGGCGATCGAAATGAGCAGTTCTTC. Its protein product is CASSSLTSGDRNEQFF.

This chain uses TRBV7-8 with TRBJ2-7, with D possibly matching TRBD2 (5 bases). The CDR3 extends over 13 amino acids. The germline gives CDR1 SGHVS, CDR2 FQNEAQ. Trimming shortened V by 1 base and J by 5 bases, and 9 bases separated the two germline ends. CDR3 region: CASSLGPGNEQYF. The CDR3 nucleotides are TGTGCCAGCAGCTTAGGACCGGGAAACGAGCAGTACTTC.

This chain joins TRBV5-1 and TRBJ2-3; the match to TRBD2 covers 11 bases. The germline gives CDR1 SGHRS, CDR2 YFSETQ. V shed 6 bases, J shed 6 bases, and the junction held 9 bases outside the gene matches. This CDR3 region has 15 residues. CDR3 loop: CASTETSGAGDTQYF. In DNA form, the CDR3 reads TGCGCCAGCACCGAGACTAGCGGGGCAGGGGATACGCAGTATTTT.

The J gene is TRBJ2-1, the V gene TRBV10-3; 11 bases agree with TRBD2. The CDR3 length is 15 residues. Germline loops: CDR1 ENHRY, CDR2 SYGVKD. With 4 bases clipped from V and 6 bases from J, the junction kept 5 bases outside the gene matches. Here the CDR3 DNA reads TGTGCCATCAGTGTGGCGGGGACTAGCGGCAATGAGCAGTTCTTC. This codes for CAISVAGTSGNEQFF.

J is TRBJ2-3 and V is TRBV7-9; 12 nucleotides agree with TRBD2. Looked up from germline, CDR1 is SEHNR and CDR2 is FQNEAQ (reference sequence). This CDR3 spans 15 amino acids. V was pared by 5 bases and J by 9 bases, with 9 bases of the junction left unmatched. The CDR3, as DNA: TGTGCCAGCAGCCCGACTAGCGGGGGTGAAGGGACGCAGTATTTT. Translating gives CASSPTSGGEGTQYF. Full variable domain (missing parts from reference TRBV7-9 and TRBJ2-3): DTGVSQNPRHKITKRGQNVTFRCDPISEHNRLYWYRQTLGQGPEFLTYFQNEAQLEKSRLLSDRFSAERPKGSFSTLEIQRTEQGDSAMYLCASSPTSGGEGTQYFGPGTRLTVL.

The chain links TRBV30 to TRBJ2-5, with TRBD1 matching 8 bases. This CDR3 has 14 amino acids. Germline V gene sequence: CDR1 GTSNPN, CDR2 SVGIG (reference sequence). J was trimmed by 7 bases and V by 5 bases; bases with no gene match: 12. The CDR3 sequence: CAWGRTGRQGTQYF. CDR3 DNA sequence: TGTGCCTGGGGCAGGACAGGGCGCCAGGGGACCCAGTACTTC.

The rearrangement joins TRBV18 to TRBJ1-1; maybe TRBD1 (6 bases). V lost 3 bases, J lost 1 base, and 9 bases lay in between. Germline loops: CDR1 KGHSH, CDR2 LQKENI. The CDR3 has 14 residues. CDR3 in DNA: TGTGCCAGCTCACCGCAGGACAGGAACACTGAAGCTTTCTTT. Encoded protein: CASSPQDRNTEAFF.

The chain recombines TRBV19 with TRBJ2-1, with TRBD1 identical over 7 bases. V gave up 0 bases and J gave up 1 base; unmatched junction bases: 0. CDR1 LNHDA and CDR2 SQIVND come from the germline V gene (reference sequence). The CDR3 contains 15 residues. The CDR3 region has the DNA TGTGCCAGTAGTATAGAGACAGGGTCCTACAATGAGCAGTTCTTC. Encoded protein: CASSIETGSYNEQFF.

V gene TRBV15 combines with J gene TRBJ2-5, with TRBD1 matching 10 bases. CDR1 is LNHNV, CDR2 YYDKDF, per germline (reference sequence). V shed 2 bases and J 2 bases; nucleotides not matched to a gene: 5. The CDR3 covers 16 residues. The CDR3 loop reads CATSRRDRGRQETQYF. For the CDR3, the DNA is TGTGCCACCAGCAGAAGGGACAGGGGTCGTCAAGAGACCCAGTACTTC.

The rearrangement joins TRBV11-1 to TRBJ2-7; a weak D match, TRBD1 (6 bases). V dropped 5 bases and J dropped 2 bases, with 10 bases sitting between them. CDR3 length: 13 amino acids. Germline V CDR1 and CDR2: SGHAT, FQDESV (reference sequence). DNA of the CDR3: TGTGCCAGCAGCGGGACACTGACCTACGAGCAGTACTTC. It translates to CASSGTLTYEQYF.

The V and J genes are TRBV5-1 and TRBJ2-5; TRBD1 matches 10 bases. CDR3 length: 18 amino acids. Germline values: CDR1 SGHRS, CDR2 YFSETQ. The V segment lost 0 bases and the J segment 3 bases; nucleotides outside the gene matches: 11. CDR3 loop: CASSLAPRQGAKEETQYF. CDR3 bases: TGCGCCAGCAGCTTGGCCCCTCGACAGGGGGCAAAGGAAGAGACCCAGTACTTC.

The chain combines TRBV4-3 with TRBJ1-3; D remains unclear. The CDR3 is made up of 15 amino acids. V was trimmed by 1 base and J by 0 bases, leaving 7 bases between them. The germline V gene encodes CDR1 LGHNA and CDR2 YSLEER. The CDR3 loop is CASSQGLNSGNTIYF. The CDR3 nucleotides read TGCGCCAGCAGCCAAGGGCTGAACTCTGGAAACACCATATATTTT.

The gene calls are TRBV5-6 and TRBJ2-7, with 12 bases fitting TRBD2. Germline values: CDR1 SGHDT, CDR2 YYEEEE. V was clipped by 2 bases and J by 4 bases; unmatched bases: 7. The CDR3 consists of 16 residues. The CDR3 region has the DNA TGTGCCAGCAGCTTACATAGGACTAGCGGGGTTTACGAGCAGTACTTC. Residues: CASSLHRTSGVYEQYF. The entire variable domain, with the rest obtained from reference TRBV5-6 and TRBJ2-7, is as follows: DAGVTQSPTHLIKTRGQQVTLRCSPKSGHDTVSWYQQALGQGPQFIFQYYEEEERQRGNFPDRFSGHQFPNYSSELNVNALLLGDSALYLCASSLHRTSGVYEQYFGPGTRLTVT.

This rearrangement joins TRBV7-6 to TRBJ2-7, with 7 bases identical to TRBD1. This CDR3 has 13 amino acids. The germline gives CDR1 SGHVS, CDR2 FNYEAQ. J lost 4 bases, V lost 5 bases, and 5 bases had no gene match. The CDR3 sequence is CASSPRQGYEQYF. As DNA, the CDR3 is TGTGCCAGCAGCCCCAGACAGGGATACGAGCAGTACTTC.

This sequence joins TRBV7-9 and TRBJ1-5; 7 bases align to TRBD1. CDR1 is SEHNR and CDR2 is FQNEAQ in the germline V gene (reference sequence). The CDR3 runs to 14 residues. The trim removed 3 bases at V and 5 bases at J, leaving 4 bases unmatched. The CDR3 protein is CASSFQGGDQPQHF. The CDR3 region has the DNA TGTGCCAGCAGCTTTCAGGGGGGAGATCAGCCCCAGCATTTT.

This chain connects TRBV27 to TRBJ2-5, with D unresolved. Trimming stripped 1 base from V and 5 bases from J, with 8 bases between. The V gene's germline CDR1 is MNHEY and CDR2 SMNVEV (reference sequence). This CDR3 has 13 residues. CDR3 sequence reads: CASSLFPRETQYF. The CDR3 DNA reads TGTGCCAGCAGTTTATTCCCTAGGGAGACCCAGTACTTC.

V is TRBV27 and J is TRBJ1-1; D is perhaps TRBD1 (5 bases). The V gene's germline CDR1 is MNHEY and CDR2 SMNVEV (reference sequence). This CDR3 has 15 residues. Trimming pared 0 bases from V and 4 bases from J, leaving 12 bases between. CDR3 sequence: CASSLSRGVSTEAFF. The DNA of the CDR3 is TGTGCCAGCAGTTTATCTCGGGGGGTAAGCACTGAAGCTTTCTTT.

The CDR3 sequence: CASRHSGTGVGYTF. The CDR3 DNA follows: TGTGCCAGCAGACATTCCGGGACAGGGGTTGGCTACACCTTC. This rearrangement joins TRBV11-2 to TRBJ1-2; 10 bases map to TRBD1. After removal of 6 bases from V and 7 bases from J, the junction contained 8 bases not matched to a gene. The CDR3 is 14 residues long. The V gene's germline CDR1 is SGHAT and CDR2 FQNNGV. Combining the CDR3 with reference TRBV11-2 and TRBJ1-2 gives the whole variable domain EAGVAQSPRYKIIEKRQSVAFWCNPISGHATLYWYQQILGQGPKLLIQFQNNGVVDDSQLPKDRFSAERLKGVDSTLKIQPAKLEDSAVYLCASRHSGTGVGYTFGSGTRLTVV.

The chain joins TRBV4-1 to TRBJ2-1, with 9 bases identical to TRBD1. V lost 0 bases, J lost 4 bases, and 1 base stayed unmatched. The CDR3 totals 15 residues. Germline CDR1 MGHRA, CDR2 YSYEKL. CDR3 bases: TGCGCCAGCAGCCAAGAAGACAGGGGGTACAATGAGCAGTTCTTC. It translates to CASSQEDRGYNEQFF.

The rearrangement links TRBV28 to TRBJ2-7; 10 nucleotides align to TRBD2. V shed 3 bases and J 6 bases; nucleotides not matched to a gene: 5. From germline, CDR1 is MDHEN and CDR2 SYDVKM. The CDR3 extends over 14 amino acids. Here the CDR3 DNA reads TGTGCCAGCAGTTTTCTAGCGGGAGTTCGCGAGCAGTACTTC. Protein product: CASSFLAGVREQYF.

The V call is TRBV28, the J call TRBJ1-4; D is uncertain. V lost 2 bases, J lost 1 base, and 5 bases lay in between. The CDR3 spans 14 residues. CDR1 and CDR2 from the germline V gene are MDHEN and SYDVKM. CDR3 sequence (DNA): TGTGCCAGCAGTTTAGGGCAAACTAATGAAAAACTGTTTTTT. Translated: CASSLGQTNEKLFF.